These 15 T cell receptor beta chains were sequenced from one sample in a study of blood T cell repertoires in COVID-19. Profiling relied on immunoSEQ multiplex PCR, and the TCRdb table lists in-frame clones only, not all of them. The sample yields 55,000 to 90,000 clones, 86% seen once. Source material: peripheral blood. Receptor source: a woman between 55 and 75 years old with acute or convalescent COVID-19.

This sequence joins TRBV5-1 and TRBJ1-3; a possible D gene is TRBD1 (5 bases). V lost 1 base and J 4 bases, leaving 6 bases between the germline ends. Germline V gene sequence: CDR1 SGHRS, CDR2 YFSETQ. This CDR3 spans 13 amino acids. CDR3 coding DNA: TGCGCCAGCAGCTTGTCAGGGGGAAACACCATATATTTT. Its translation: CASSLSGGNTIYF.

The V and J genes are TRBV11-2 and TRBJ2-5; TRBD1 is a possible D gene (5 bases). Germline V CDR1 and CDR2: SGHAT, FQNNGV. The CDR3 length is 16 residues. Trimming pared 8 bases from V and 0 bases from J, leaving 19 bases between. The CDR3 DNA sequence: TGTGCCAGCGGAAAGTCGGCAGGGAAATACCAAGAGACCCAGTACTTC. This gives the protein CASGKSAGKYQETQYF.

The gene calls are TRBV7-6 and TRBJ1-1; a possible D gene is TRBD1 (6 bases). Between the trimmed V and J ends, which lost 2 bases and 10 bases, there was a span of 20 bases. In germline, CDR1 is SGHVS, CDR2 FNYEAQ. The CDR3 consists of 15 residues. The CDR3, as DNA: TGTGCCAGCAGCTTATATATACAGGGCGCTAGGGGAGCTTTCTTT. This translates into CASSLYIQGARGAFF.

The chain is built from TRBV7-6 and TRBJ2-1, with 7 bases aligning to TRBD2. V dropped 2 bases and J dropped 1; count of bases not matched to a gene: 5. The CDR3 is made up of 16 amino acids. Germline V gene lookup returns CDR1 SGHVS and CDR2 FNYEAQ. The CDR3 here is CASSLQPRGSYNEQFF. CDR3 in DNA: TGTGCCAGCAGCTTACAGCCGCGGGGGTCCTACAATGAGCAGTTCTTC.

The chain links TRBV7-9 to TRBJ1-2; D is perhaps TRBD1 (6 bases). Germline V gene lookup returns CDR1 SEHNR and CDR2 FQNEAQ (reference sequence). V shed 3 bases and J shed 7 bases, with 9 bases lying between them. The CDR3 runs to 12 residues. The CDR3 reads CASSLGAAGYTF. The CDR3 DNA reads TGTGCCAGCAGCTTGGGGGCGGCTGGCTACACCTTC.

The chain carries TRBV19 and TRBJ2-5; D is perhaps TRBD1 (6 bases). The CDR3 length is 16 residues. V shed 4 bases and J shed 2 bases, with 17 bases lying between them. Germline lookup yields CDR1 LNHDA and CDR2 SQIVND (reference sequence). Here the CDR3 DNA reads TGTGCCAGTAGTAGGGGCACAGGGCACGGGCAAGAGACCCAGTACTTC. This gives the protein CASSRGTGHGQETQYF.

This clone was observed once. The chain uses TRBV11-1 and TRBJ1-2; D is perhaps TRBD1 (5 bases). The CDR3 runs to 14 residues. From germline, CDR1 is SGHAT and CDR2 FQDESV (reference sequence). V shed 6 bases and J shed 2 bases, with 13 bases lying between them. CDR3 bases: TGTGCCAGCAGTCAGGGAGGTTGGAACTATGGCTACACCTTC. It specifies CASSQGGWNYGYTF. Together with reference TRBV11-1 and TRBJ1-2, the CDR3 gives the full variable domain: EAEVAQSPRYKITEKSQAVAFWCDPISGHATLYWYRQILGQGPELLVQFQDESVVDDSQLPKDRFSAERLKGVDSTLKIQPAELGDSAMYLCASSQGGWNYGYTFGSGTRLTVV.

The rearrangement links TRBV2 to TRBJ2-5; TRBD2 matches at 7 bases. Germline CDR1 SNHLY, CDR2 FYNNEI. There are 13 residues in the CDR3. The V segment lost 6 bases and the J segment 7 bases; nucleotides outside the gene matches: 8. Written as DNA, the CDR3 is TGTGCCAGCAGGGCCGGGGGGTCAGGGACCCAGTACTTC. Translation gives CASRAGGSGTQYF. Looking up the rest from reference TRBV2 and TRBJ2-5 gives the full variable domain: EPEVTQTPSHQVTQMGQEVILRCVPISNHLYFYWYRQILGQKVEFLVSFYNNEISEKSEIFDDQFSVERPDGSNFTLKIRSTKLEDSAMYFCASRAGGSGTQYFGPGTRLLVL.

The rearrangement joins TRBV5-4 to TRBJ2-1, with D possibly TRBD1 on 6 matching bases. This CDR3 has 13 residues. Trimming took off 3 bases at V and 5 bases at J, with 9 bases between the two ends. Looked up from germline, CDR1 is SGHNT and CDR2 is YYREEE (reference sequence). The CDR3 DNA follows: TGTGCCAGCAGCTCGGGACAAAACAATGAGCAGTTCTTC. It is translated as CASSSGQNNEQFF. The full variable domain, with the rest looked up from reference TRBV5-4 and TRBJ2-1, is ETGVTQSPTHLIKTRGQQVTLRCSSQSGHNTVSWYQQALGQGPQFIFQYYREEENGRGNFPPRFSGLQFPNYSSELNVNALELDDSALYLCASSSGQNNEQFFGPGTRLTVL.

The chain combines TRBV30 with TRBJ1-1; D is possibly TRBD1 (5 bases). V was pared by 5 bases and J by 1 base, with 14 bases between. This CDR3 contains 14 residues. Germline values: CDR1 GTSNPN, CDR2 SVGIG (reference sequence). CDR3 bases: TGTGCCTGGGCTAGGACACTGGCGAACACTGAAGCTTTCTTT. It is translated as CAWARTLANTEAFF. The full variable domain, its missing parts supplied by reference TRBV30 and TRBJ1-1, is SQTIHQWPATLVQPVGSPLSLECTVEGTSNPNLYWYRQAAGRGLQLLFYSVGIGQISSEVPQNLSASRPQDRQFILSSKKLLLSDSGFYLCAWARTLANTEAFFGQGTRLTVV.

This clone was seen just once. This chain connects TRBV7-3 to TRBJ1-5, with D maybe TRBD1 (5 bases). CDR3 length: 12 amino acids. The ends were cut back, 2 bases at V and 9 bases at J, with 8 bases in the middle. Germline V gives CDR1 SGHTA, CDR2 FQGTGA. The CDR3 sequence: CASSLAGGPQHF. CDR3 sequence (DNA): TGTGCCAGCAGCTTAGCGGGGGGGCCCCAGCATTTT.

The chain has TRBV28 and TRBJ1-3; a possible D gene is TRBD1 (5 bases). V was trimmed by 4 bases and J by 0 bases, leaving 10 bases between them. The CDR3 consists of 15 residues. Germline CDR1 reads MDHEN; CDR2 reads SYDVKM. CDR3 amino acids: CASSSHRSSGNTIYF. The CDR3 DNA follows: TGTGCCAGCAGTTCCCACAGGTCCTCTGGAAACACCATATATTTT.

The V and J genes are TRBV18 and TRBJ2-5; TRBD1 is a possible D gene (5 bases). Germline V gives CDR1 KGHSH, CDR2 LQKENI. The CDR3 loop spans 14 amino acids. Trimming took 3 bases from V and 4 from J, leaving 12 bases between them. The CDR3 DNA sequence: TGTGCCAGCTCACCGGTCCTGGGGCCAGAGACCCAGTACTTC. Translation: CASSPVLGPETQYF.

The chain recombines TRBV5-4 with TRBJ2-7, with a tentative D call TRBD2 (5 bases). Trimming removed 4 bases at V and 3 bases at J, with 14 bases between. The CDR3 is 14 amino acids. The germline V gene encodes CDR1 SGHNT and CDR2 YYREEE (reference sequence). The CDR3 protein is CASSPGVAYYEQYF. Written as DNA, the CDR3 is TGTGCCAGCAGCCCCGGGGTAGCTTACTACGAGCAGTACTTC.

The count of this clone is one. The chain links TRBV18 to TRBJ2-3; TRBD2 matches at 12 bases. CDR3 length equals 16 residues. Trimming cost V 3 bases and J 6 bases; bases outside gene matches: 7. The germline CDR1 and CDR2 sequences are KGHSH and LQKENI. CDR3 DNA sequence: TGTGCCAGCTCACCGCCTAGCGGGGGGGCCACTGATACGCAGTATTTT. Protein product: CASSPPSGGATDTQYF.